Listed below are T cell receptor beta chains from one sample, sequenced in a study of lymphopenia after photon versus proton radiotherapy. Sequenced by immunoSEQ multiplex PCR; TCRdb stores in-frame clones only, minus some. The data hold more than 45,000 clones, with less than 85% observed a single time. The starting material was peripheral blood, obtained from a patient treated with proton-based radiotherapy. The receptors come from a man aged 55 to 70 with pancreatic cancer. Both conserved end residues are part of each CDR3. D genes are given only for firm matches. Clone size is stated in some rows and not others, as once, few, many or a class when expanded.

D gene | clone size | J gene | V gene | CDR3 protein | CDR3 DNA
NA | NA | TRBJ2-7 | TRBV6-4 | CASQASSYYEQYF | TGTGCCAGCCAAGCTTCTTCATACTACGAGCAGTACTTC
TRBD2 | NA | TRBJ2-1 | TRBV30 | CAWRGSGGGEQFF | TGTGCCTGGAGGGGGAGCGGGGGCGGGGAGCAGTTCTTC
NA | once | TRBJ1-4 | TRBV28 | CASRSSTGTENEKLFF | TGTGCCAGCAGGTCATCTACCGGGACGGAAAATGAAAAACTGTTTTTT
TRBD1 | NA | TRBJ2-1 | TRBV30 | CAWLWTGGKSQEQFF | TGTGCCTGGCTTTGGACAGGGGGCAAATCCCAGGAGCAGTTCTTC
TRBD1 | NA | TRBJ2-4 | TRBV7-2 | CASSAGQGWNDIQYF | TGTGCCAGCAGCGCCGGACAGGGATGGAATGACATTCAGTACTTC
NA | NA | TRBJ2-1 | TRBV7-3 | CASSNPLGGRGSLVNEQFF | TGTGCCAGCAGCAACCCATTAGGAGGGAGAGGGTCCCTAGTCAATGAGCAGTTCTTC
TRBD1 | once | TRBJ1-4 | TRBV19 | CASSRQGAHEKLFF | TGTGCCAGTAGTCGACAGGGGGCGCATGAAAAACTGTTTTTT
NA | NA | TRBJ2-3 | TRBV6-1 | CASRERTDTQYF | TGTGCCAGCAGGGAGCGCACAGATACGCAGTATTTT
NA | NA | TRBJ1-5 | TRBV28 | CASRDLPGWPQHF | TGTGCCAGCAGGGACCTCCCCGGGTGGCCCCAGCATTTT
TRBD2 | NA | TRBJ2-1 | TRBV28 | CASSFSLAGGYNEQFF | TGTGCCAGCAGTTTTAGTCTAGCGGGAGGATACAATGAGCAGTTCTTC
NA | NA | TRBJ1-1 | TRBV4-3 | CASSLGSRGAEAFF | TGCGCCAGCAGCCTCGGGTCTCGGGGGGCTGAAGCTTTCTTT
TRBD2 | NA | TRBJ2-4 | TRBV28 | CASSSPLTSGRAGIQYF | TGTGCCAGCAGTTCCCCCCTGACTAGCGGGAGGGCTGGCATTCAGTACTTC
NA | NA | TRBJ2-5 | TRBV5-4 | CASNHPREETQYF | TGTGCCAGCAACCACCCCAGGGAAGAGACCCAGTACTTC
TRBD1 | few | TRBJ2-3 | TRBV4-3 | CASSRLVGQRTDTQYF | TGCGCCAGCAGTCGTTTAGTGGGACAGAGGACAGATACGCAGTATTTT
NA | once | TRBJ1-2 | TRBV28 | CASRSRGSYGYTF | TGTGCCAGCAGGAGCAGGGGTAGTTATGGCTACACCTTC
NA | NA | TRBJ1-5 | TRBV6-6 | CASSYRADSQPQHF | TGTGCCAGCAGTTACCGGGCCGATAGCCAGCCCCAGCATTTT
NA | NA | TRBJ2-7 | TRBV7-2 | CASSFLSPRDEQYF | TGTGCCAGCAGCTTCCTAAGTCCCCGGGACGAGCAGTACTTC
TRBD1 | NA | TRBJ2-3 | TRBV6-1 | CASTQGGSTDTQYF | TGTGCCAGCACCCAAGGGGGCAGCACAGATACGCAGTATTTT
NA | NA | TRBJ1-3 | TRBV28 | CASSLGGIGNTIYF | TGTGCCAGCAGCCTGGGGGGCATCGGAAACACCATATATTTT
NA | NA | TRBJ1-2 | TRBV19 | CASSMSGANYGYTF | TGTGCCAGTAGTATGTCAGGGGCTAACTATGGCTACACCTTC
NA | NA | TRBJ1-5 | TRBV18 | CASSTTGSNQPQHF | TGTGCCAGCTCAACAACAGGTAGCAATCAGCCCCAGCATTTT
TRBD1 | NA | TRBJ2-3 | TRBV5-6 | CASSLARDRGLTDTQYF | TGTGCCAGCAGCTTGGCCAGGGACAGGGGGCTGACAGATACGCAGTATTTT
NA | NA | TRBJ2-6 | TRBV7-2 | CASSSSGPSGANVLTF | TGTGCCAGCAGCTCCTCCGGGCCCTCTGGGGCCAACGTCCTGACTTTC
NA | NA | TRBJ2-7 | TRBV5-4 | CASSPMPSSYEQYF | TGTGCCAGCAGCCCGATGCCGAGCTCCTACGAGCAGTACTTC
TRBD2 | NA | TRBJ2-6 | TRBV7-2 | CASSTSSGMGGANVLTF | TGTGCCAGCAGCACCTCTAGCGGGATGGGTGGGGCCAACGTCCTGACTTTC
TRBD1 | NA | TRBJ2-7 | TRBV4-3 | CASSQDLGTGGEQYF | TGCGCCAGCAGCCAAGATCTTGGGACAGGGGGCGAGCAGTACTTC
NA | NA | TRBJ2-5 | TRBV18 | CASSQGQAREQYF | TGTGCCAGCTCACAAGGACAGGCGCGGGAGCAGTACTTC